This T cell receptor (beta chain) was documented in a study of T cell clonotyping in hematopoietic cell transplantation. At the level of the study: Pretransplant recipient samples were taken after cytoreduction.

In regard to this clone: What it binds is unknown.

CDR1 and CDR2 (germline): LNHDA, SQIVND (reference sequence). With 6 bases clipped from V and 7 bases from J, the junction kept 8 bases outside the gene matches. The CDR3 contains 13 residues. The time point here: recipient sample about 28 days before transplant, after cytoreduction. Regarding the study as a whole: Graft donor and pretransplant recipient Inverse Simpson Index values predicted broader posttransplant TCR diversity.

TCRdb keeps only in-frame clones here, not all; method: immunoSEQ multiplex PCR. The table lists some 49,000 clones, just over 85% of them singletons. The specimen was peripheral blood mononuclear cells, collected before stem cell transplant. The sequence derives from a man aged 55 to 69 with biphenotypic leukemia. Some clones in this sample may be carry-over from other donors' samples. The V call is TRBV19, the J call TRBJ1-2; 7 bases are shared with TRBD1. CDR3 sequence: CASRKQGLAGYTF. CDR3 in DNA: TGTGCCAGTAGGAAACAGGGGCTCGCTGGCTACACCTTC.